This entry features one T cell receptor beta chain sequence. This entry comes from a study of technical replicates of blood from a handful of donors. V shed 4 bases and J shed 3 bases, with 10 bases lying between them. This CDR3 contains 14 residues. Looked up from germline, CDR1 is SGHAT and CDR2 is FQNNGV. The table came from immunoSEQ multiplex PCR; TCRdb's copy has only in-frame clones and leaves some out. The sample comprises some 14,000 clones, 80% to 85% of which are singletons, and about 10% rests with the top ten. Sequencing was performed on PBMCs. The receptor was derived from a human donor in good health. The genes are TRBV11-2 and TRBJ1-3; no clear D gene. CDR3 sequence (DNA): TGTGCCAGCAGCTCCAGGTACTTTGGAAACACCATATATTTT. This sequence encodes CASSSRYFGNTIYF.